This entry features one T cell receptor beta chain sequence. This clone was seen only once. It has no known antigen specificity. Base qualities are missing; no much larger clone stands one base away. Healthy HIV-negative adults with no recently reported acute infections or vaccinations were included as donors. Every donor was a Caucasian adult living in Nashville, Tennessee, USA. CD4+ T cells were enriched by magnetic negative selection; naive cells were then positively selected on CD45RA, and the negative fraction formed the memory subset. Blood was obtained by leukapheresis, after which PBMCs were separated by Ficoll-Histopaque density gradient centrifugation and cryopreserved in liquid nitrogen vapor phase. Purity and quantity of every magnetically sorted T cell population were checked by analytical flow cytometry. Genomic DNA was isolated from each sorted fraction and quantified by UV absorbance on a Nanodrop 2000c.

Trimming takes 4 bases off V and 6 bases off J; junction bases not matched to a gene: 19. The germline V gene sets CDR1 to MDHEN and CDR2 to SYDVKM. Spanning cysteine to phenylalanine, the CDR3 consists of 19 amino acids. Only the CDR3 portion is preserved as DNA: 57 bases, with reading frame beginning at the first base. The entry originates in a study of shared clonotypes between healthy human individuals (dated by TCRdb to about 2020). With regard to the full study: The cohort comprised a couple of women and a few men aged 18 to 49 years. For each donor, CD4 naive and CD4 memory were each given three plates, CD8 naive was given two plates, and CD8 memory was given one plate. Blood TCR repertoires of a handful of healthy adults were deeply sequenced to estimate repertoire size and the extent of clonotype sharing between individuals. To increase sequencing depth and limit assay-specific biases, TCR repertoire library preparation and sequencing were carried out by different laboratories using diverse techniques. Each donor's leukapheresis produced roughly between roughly 0.85 and 9 billion PBMCs.

Using the deep immunoSEQ assay, multiplex PCR amplified TCR CDR3 regions from genomic DNA. Extracted genomic DNA from each cell subset was spread evenly across all wells of several immunoSEQ 96-well plates, with each plate serving as a replicate. For sorted subsets, about 200 ng genomic DNA, equal to 25,000 to 35,000 T cell genomes, was loaded into each replicate PCR. The purified libraries were quantified using a Qubit 3.0 fluorometer, sized with a Bioanalyzer 2100, and then quantified again using the KAPA Library Quantification kit. Each immunoSEQ 96-well plate was sequenced on its own single-read 150-cycle Illumina NextSeq 550 flow cell. The original methods were these. Because the immunoSEQ output included only junctional sequences and no quality scores, the filtering could not be the same as the filtering used for full-length reads. Sequences were annotated with PyIR, a Python wrapper for IgBLAST v1.9, and V/J genes and CDR3 were assigned using IMGT germline references. Any read was removed if the V/J assignment was weak (E-value above 1e-6), the CDR3 was missing, or the read contained stop codons, out-of-frame junctions, or ambiguous translated residues. A V3J clonotype was defined by an identical inferred V gene, J gene, and CDR3 amino acid sequence. To compute the percentage overlap between repertoires, the number of shared unique clonotypes was divided by the size of the smaller repertoire. Three approaches were used to assess repertoire richness: RTK rarefaction, the Chao1 estimator, and Recon v2.1 estimates of unobserved clonotypes. Generation probabilities for all TCRbeta clonotypes obtained by the gDNA method from four donors were computed using OLGA. As stored in TCRdb, this immuneACCESS dataset retains in-frame rearrangements with V and J assigned. A fraction of the clones does not appear; measured against another copy, unresolved V genes explain less than half of the discrepancy, and the remainder lacks a known reason. V, J and clone size derive from that table, while D and trimming were established from the DNA sequence. The sample records some 1.5 million clones, 95% to 99% of which are singletons. Approximately 0.45% of the sample lies in the top ten.

The research as a whole found: Naive subsets generally had larger estimated clonotype richness than memory subsets did. Because the study included only a small number of donors, the genetic and exposure-history diversity represented was limited. Clonotypes shared by all four sorted-subset donors showed higher generation probabilities than non-shared clonotypes. Incomplete sequencing was indicated by rarefaction of sorted-subset datasets, despite the large sequencing depth. When four donors were compared, the shared fraction of clonotypes was 5% to 6.5% for naive CD4, more than 3% for naive CD8, more than 2% for memory CD4, and roughly 0.4% for memory CD8. Pairwise subsampling indicated that sequencing depth was expected to affect the degree of clonotype sharing among donors. Sampling was restricted to blood, and TCR repertoires in tissue are likely to differ from TCR repertoires in blood.

The chain was built from TRBV28 and TRBJ2-1; TRBD2 fits 9 bases in the junction. The specimen sequenced was naive CD4+ T cells sorted from blood. The cell subset or site tag for this specimen amounts to: CD45RA+ positively selected. This TCR came from a man aged 30 to 39 in good health. Here the CDR3 is given as CASSSPRGRGPTAGNEQFF. The nucleotides read TGTGCCAGCAGTTCCCCTCGCGGGAGGGGGCCTACCGCGGGCAATGAGCAGTTCTTC.